This T cell receptor (beta chain) was sequenced in a study of blood T cell repertoires in COVID-19. Study information: Spain, Italy and the United States supplied samples that represented acute and convalescent COVID-19. The analysed material was cDNA or gDNA that came from T cells, B-cell-depleted T cells, or PBMCs.

Per the germline V gene, CDR1 is MNHEY and CDR2 is SVGEGT. The CDR3 runs 18 residues. The junction had 14 bases not matched to a gene; V was cut back by 4 bases and J by 1 base. As handled by the study authors: Estimates of nucleated cell counts were drawn from the amplification of reference gene primers. Generated by immunoSEQ multiplex PCR, the TCRdb table keeps only in-frame clones and is missing some. V and J calls and clone size are copied from that table; D and trimming were computed from the DNA. The sample carries about 27,000 clones, around four fifths recorded once. This clone showed up just once.

The sample was peripheral blood. This sequence was found in a man between 70 and 80 years old with acute or convalescent COVID-19. The chain employs TRBV6-2 or TRBV6-3 and TRBJ2-3; TRBD2 matches 7 bases. The chain's CDR3 is CASSFPPEAGFGTDTQYF. CDR3 sequence (DNA): TGTGCCAGCAGTTTCCCGCCTGAAGCGGGGTTCGGCACAGATACGCAGTATTTT.